These 8 T cell receptor beta chains were sequenced from one sample in a study of response to subunit inactivated influenza vaccine. TCRdb analysed the RT-PCR reads with MiXCR anew, one entry per CDR3 protein. The repertoire has about 800,000 distinct CDR3 sequences, 21% of them found once; the top ten carry roughly a tenth. The material sequenced was PBMCs from blood, taken 4 to 6 days after vaccination. Every receptor here comes from a man aged 50-59 years who received an inactivated influenza vaccine.

There are many counts of this clonotype. The V call is TRBV29-1, the J call TRBJ2-7; D is unresolved. Trimming shortened V by 4 bases and J by 4 bases, and 8 bases separated the two germline ends. The germline V gene has CDR1 SQVTM and CDR2 ANQGSEA. There are 11 residues in the CDR3. The CDR3, as DNA: TGCAGCGTTGGAGGCCTATACGAGCAGTACTTC. It encodes CSVGGLYEQYF.

The chain carries TRBV12-3 or TRBV12-4 and TRBJ2-1, with a tentative D call TRBD1 (5 bases). The CDR3 covers 15 residues. V was shortened by 5 bases and J by 8 bases, with 19 bases between the two germline ends. The CDR3 DNA sequence: TGTGCCAGCAGTGTCAGGACACCGCCTTTGGATGAGCAGTTCTTC. Amino acid sequence: CASSVRTPPLDEQFF.

This clonotype appeared a few times. The chain is built from TRBV7-9 and TRBJ2-2; D is possibly TRBD2 (6 bases). Germline assignment: CDR1 SEHNR and CDR2 FQNEAQ (reference sequence). There are 14 residues in the CDR3. V dropped 5 bases and J dropped 7 bases, with 14 bases sitting between them. The CDR3 sequence is CASSKTSSNGELFF. CDR3 sequence (DNA): TGTGCCAGCAGCAAGACTAGTTCGAACGGGGAGCTGTTTTTT.

This clonotype has a handful of counts. The chain employs TRBV24-1 and TRBJ2-1; D is tentatively TRBD1 or TRBD2 (6 bases each). V was clipped by 2 bases and J by 6 bases, with 19 bases between them. The CDR3 consists of 17 residues. Germline V gives CDR1 KGHDR, CDR2 SFDVKD. The CDR3 reads CATSDSPNWGAFNEQFF. The CDR3 bases are TGTGCCACCAGTGATTCCCCGAACTGGGGGGCCTTCAATGAGCAGTTCTTC.

The chain uses TRBV9 and TRBJ2-1; the D gene is possibly TRBD2 (6 bases). The germline CDR1 and CDR2 sequences are SGDLS and YYNGEE. The CDR3 sequence is 15 residues long. The ends were cut back, 3 bases at V and 3 bases at J, with 13 bases in the middle. DNA of the CDR3: TGTGCCAGCAGCGGTGCCGGGACTCTCTACAATGAGCAGTTCTTC. Protein sequence: CASSGAGTLYNEQFF. The variable domain in full, with the rest retrieved from reference TRBV9 and TRBJ2-1, is DSGVTQTPKHLITATGQRVTLRCSPRSGDLSVYWYQQSLDQGLQFLIQYYNGEERAKGNILERFSAQQFPDLHSELNLSSLELGDSALYFCASSGAGTLYNEQFFGPGTRLTVL.

This clonotype was observed many times. The rearrangement uses TRBV5-1 and TRBJ1-1; possibly TRBD1 for D (5 bases). The CDR3 contains 14 residues. V lost 0 bases and J lost 7, with 13 bases in between. CDR1 and CDR2 (germline): SGHRS, YFSETQ. DNA of the CDR3: TGCGCCAGCAGCTTGGGACGGGGCTCAATTGAAGCTTTCTTT. Residues: CASSLGRGSIEAFF. The complete variable domain, with remaining parts taken from reference TRBV5-1 and TRBJ1-1, reads KAGVTQTPRYLIKTRGQQVTLSCSPISGHRSVSWYQQTPGQGLQFLFEYFSETQRNKGNFPGRFSGRQFSNSRSEMNVSTLELGDSALYLCASSLGRGSIEAFFGQGTRLTVV.

In this sample, this clonotype turned up a few times. The chain combines TRBV5-1 with TRBJ1-1; TRBD1 might be the D (6 bases). The length of the CDR3 is 14 residues. The germline V gene has CDR1 SGHRS and CDR2 YFSETQ. With 5 bases removed from V and 3 bases from J, the gap between germline ends came to 14 bases. In DNA, the CDR3 is TGCGCCAGCAGGGGGTCAGGGGACCACACTGAAGCTTTCTTT. This codes for CASRGSGDHTEAFF.

This clonotype was detected only a few times. The rearrangement joins TRBV11-2 to TRBJ2-2; either TRBD1 or TRBD2 may supply D (5 bases each). V lost 1 base to trimming and J lost 5 bases, with 8 bases between them. This CDR3 spans 14 amino acids. Germline CDR1 is SGHAT and CDR2 is FQNNGV. CDR3 nucleotide sequence: TGTGCCAGCAGCTTAGGAGAGGGGACCGGGGAGCTGTTTTTT. Translated: CASSLGEGTGELFF.